These 9 T cell receptor beta chains were sequenced from one sample in a study of blood T cell dynamics during melanoma immunotherapy. Sequencing was performed with immunoSEQ multiplex PCR; in TCRdb, only in-frame clones are kept and a portion is missing. The profile covers 25,000 to 30,000 clones, with around four fifths appearing a single time and over 9% taken by the ten largest. Indicated time point: week 3, after first cycle of checkpoint inhibitor. The specimen was blood, collected from a patient treated with checkpoint blockade. The receptors shown here come from a human donor with melanoma.

This rearrangement joins TRBV25-1 to TRBJ1-4, with D uncertain. Trimming took off 2 bases at V and 0 bases at J, with 7 bases between the two ends. CDR1 MGHDK and CDR2 SYGVNS come from the germline V gene. The CDR3 is 15 amino acids. CDR3 sequence (DNA): TGTGCCAGCAGTGAACCGGCAGCAACTAATGAAAAACTGTTTTTT. Residues: CASSEPAATNEKLFF. Supplemented by reference TRBV25-1 and TRBJ1-4, the full variable domain reads EADIYQTPRYLVIGTGKKITLECSQTMGHDKMYWYQQDPGMELHLIHYSYGVNSTEKGDLSSESTVSRIRTEHFPLTLESARPSHTSQYLCASSEPAATNEKLFFGSGTQLSVL.

The chain combines TRBV27 with TRBJ2-7, with 8 positions matching TRBD2. The V gene end was trimmed by 8 bases and the J gene end by 0 bases; junction bases not matched to a gene: 18. Germline values: CDR1 MNHEY, CDR2 SMNVEV (reference sequence). This CDR3 spans 18 amino acids. CDR3 bases: TGTGCCAGCGGCCGAAGGGGGTTAACTAGCGGAATCTCCTACGAGCAGTACTTC. Residues: CASGRRGLTSGISYEQYF.

This clone showed up just once. This rearrangement joins TRBV7-2 to TRBJ2-1; 10 bases agree with TRBD2. V lost 1 base to trimming and J lost 7 bases; unmatched junction nucleotides: 4. CDR3 length: 15 amino acids. The V gene's germline CDR1 is SGHTA and CDR2 FQGNSA. CDR3: CASSLDPGLANEQFF. CDR3 in DNA: TGTGCCAGCAGCTTAGATCCGGGACTAGCGAATGAGCAGTTCTTC.

The CDR3 loop reads CASSLMIAGDTGELFF. The CDR3 DNA follows: TGCGCCAGCAGCTTGATGATAGCGGGGGATACCGGGGAGCTGTTTTTT. V gene TRBV5-1 combines with J gene TRBJ2-2, with 9 nucleotides matching TRBD2. The trim removed 1 base at V and 5 bases at J, leaving 6 bases unmatched. Germline assignment: CDR1 SGHRS and CDR2 YFSETQ. There are 16 residues in the CDR3.

This sequence joins TRBV5-4 and TRBJ2-4; TRBD1 matches 11 bases. The CDR3 covers 16 residues. Germline V gives CDR1 SGHNT, CDR2 YYREEE (reference sequence). The junction had 7 bases not matched to a gene; V was cut back by 1 base and J by 7 bases. The CDR3 reads CASSLRTGGADNIQYF. In DNA, the CDR3 is TGTGCCAGCAGCTTGCGGACAGGGGGCGCTGATAACATTCAGTACTTC.

This chain links TRBV25-1 with TRBJ2-3, with 8 nucleotides matching TRBD2. The germline CDR1 and CDR2 sequences are MGHDK and SYGVNS. The CDR3 sequence is 15 residues long. Trimming took 6 bases from V and 0 from J; bases not matched to a gene: 5. CDR3 region: CASRLAGTSTDTQYF. CDR3 coding DNA: TGTGCCAGCAGATTAGCGGGGACTAGCACAGATACGCAGTATTTT.

The chain is built from TRBV10-3 and TRBJ2-3, with 7 bases identical to TRBD1. Germline trimming cut 6 bases from V and 2 bases from J; bases unmatched to any gene: 2. Germline loops: CDR1 ENHRY, CDR2 SYGVKD. The CDR3 contains 13 residues. The CDR3 loop reads CAISGQVTDTQYF. In DNA form, the CDR3 reads TGTGCCATCAGCGGACAGGTCACAGATACGCAGTATTTT.

The CDR3 bases are TGCGCCAGCAGCTCTGGACAGGGGAATGAAAAACTGTTTTTT. Translation gives CASSSGQGNEKLFF. V and J are TRBV5-1 and TRBJ1-4; the match to TRBD1 covers 9 bases. J gave up 5 bases and V 3 bases, and 2 bases lay outside the gene matches. Germline CDR1 reads SGHRS; CDR2 reads YFSETQ. CDR3 size: 14 residues. The entire variable domain, with the rest obtained from reference TRBV5-1 and TRBJ1-4, is as follows: KAGVTQTPRYLIKTRGQQVTLSCSPISGHRSVSWYQQTPGQGLQFLFEYFSETQRNKGNFPGRFSGRQFSNSRSEMNVSTLELGDSALYLCASSSGQGNEKLFFGSGTQLSVL.

V gene TRBV27 combines with J gene TRBJ2-7; D is possibly TRBD1 (6 bases). V was clipped by 10 bases and J by 3 bases, with 16 bases between them. The CDR3 has 13 residues. The germline V gene encodes CDR1 MNHEY and CDR2 SMNVEV (reference sequence). In DNA, the CDR3 is TGTGCCACCTGTGTACAGGGATGCTACGAGCAGTACTTC. This gives the protein CATCVQGCYEQYF.